Each of the 7 T cell receptor beta chains below was sequenced from the same sample in a study of radiation and T cells in renal cell carcinoma. Described time point: blood 2 weeks post-SBRT. Treatment given: 15 Gy SBRT to primary tumor, nephrectomy 4 weeks later. The table came from immunoSEQ multiplex PCR; TCRdb's copy has only in-frame clones and leaves some out. This table has 150,000 to 180,000 clones, approximately 90% appearing once. The sample consisted of blood, taken from a patient whose treatment included radiotherapy and nephrectomy. Receptor source: a woman in her forties or fifties with renal cell carcinoma.

CDR3 in amino acids: CASSLVGGGAGEQFF. The CDR3 region has the DNA TGTGCCAGCAGCTTAGTTGGCGGGGGGGCCGGTGAGCAGTTCTTC. This sequence joins TRBV11-3 and TRBJ2-1, with 9 nucleotides matching TRBD2. The germline gives CDR1 SGHNT, CDR2 YENEEA. The CDR3 sequence is 15 residues long. V shed 1 base and J 9 bases; nucleotides not matched to a gene: 7.

The genes are TRBV19 and TRBJ1-2; TRBD1 is a possible D gene (5 bases). The CDR3 consists of 15 residues. Looked up from germline, CDR1 is LNHDA and CDR2 is SQIVND (reference sequence). Trimming removed 4 bases at V and 4 bases at J, with 16 bases between. The CDR3 region is CASSTIRDPPYGYTF. The CDR3 region has the DNA TGTGCCAGTAGTACCATCCGGGACCCTCCCTATGGCTACACCTTC.

This clone has just a few counts. The V and J genes are TRBV7-2 and TRBJ2-7, with D perhaps matching TRBD1 (5 bases). V was clipped by 1 base and J by 2 bases, with 15 bases between them. Germline assignment: CDR1 SGHTA and CDR2 FQGNSA. The CDR3 is made up of 16 amino acids. The CDR3 region has the DNA TGTGCCAGCAGCTTAGAGGTGTGGCAGGGAACCTACGAGCAGTACTTC. Its protein is CASSLEVWQGTYEQYF. Based on the CDR3 plus reference TRBV7-2 and TRBJ2-7, the full variable domain is GAGVSQSPSNKVTEKGKDVELRCDPISGHTALYWYRQSLGQGLEFLIYFQGNSAPDKSGLPSDRFSAERTGGSVSTLTIQRTQQEDSAVYLCASSLEVWQGTYEQYFGPGTRLTVT.

The table lists this clone with a few counts. J is TRBJ1-2 and V is TRBV18; unclear D gene. The CDR3 consists of 14 residues. Trimming shortened V by 0 bases and J by 8 bases, and 13 bases separated the two germline ends. Germline CDR1 KGHSH, CDR2 LQKENI. The CDR3 protein is CASSPPSWATGYTF. The CDR3 bases are TGTGCCAGCTCACCACCCAGTTGGGCCACCGGCTACACCTTC.

The chain recombines TRBV18 with TRBJ2-7, with TRBD2 identical over 8 bases. Germline assignment: CDR1 KGHSH and CDR2 LQKENI. Trimming took 5 bases from V and 3 from J; bases not matched to a gene: 9. The CDR3 length is 15 residues. CDR3 sequence reads: CASSEIGGAIYEQYF. In DNA, the CDR3 is TGTGCCAGCTCAGAAATCGGGGGGGCTATCTACGAGCAGTACTTC.

The chain is built from TRBV19 and TRBJ2-6, with D possibly being TRBD1 or TRBD2 (5 bases each). CDR1 is LNHDA and CDR2 is SQIVND in the germline V gene (reference sequence). Trimming cost V 4 bases and J 0 bases, with 10 bases left between them. This CDR3 has 16 amino acids. The CDR3 protein is CASSRGRFSGANVLTF. The CDR3, as DNA: TGTGCCAGTAGTAGGGGACGTTTCTCTGGGGCCAACGTCCTGACTTTC.

This clone was observed a handful of times. This chain joins TRBV5-1 and TRBJ2-1, with D possibly being TRBD1 (5 bases). This CDR3 has 15 amino acids. V was trimmed by 0 bases and J by 5 bases, leaving 12 bases between them. CDR1 and CDR2 (germline): SGHRS, YFSETQ. The CDR3 loop is CASSLVVGQDNEQFF. In nucleotides, the CDR3 is TGCGCCAGCAGCTTGGTGGTGGGGCAGGACAATGAGCAGTTCTTC. The full variable domain, its missing parts supplied by reference TRBV5-1 and TRBJ2-1, is KAGVTQTPRYLIKTRGQQVTLSCSPISGHRSVSWYQQTPGQGLQFLFEYFSETQRNKGNFPGRFSGRQFSNSRSEMNVSTLELGDSALYLCASSLVVGQDNEQFFGPGTRLTVL.